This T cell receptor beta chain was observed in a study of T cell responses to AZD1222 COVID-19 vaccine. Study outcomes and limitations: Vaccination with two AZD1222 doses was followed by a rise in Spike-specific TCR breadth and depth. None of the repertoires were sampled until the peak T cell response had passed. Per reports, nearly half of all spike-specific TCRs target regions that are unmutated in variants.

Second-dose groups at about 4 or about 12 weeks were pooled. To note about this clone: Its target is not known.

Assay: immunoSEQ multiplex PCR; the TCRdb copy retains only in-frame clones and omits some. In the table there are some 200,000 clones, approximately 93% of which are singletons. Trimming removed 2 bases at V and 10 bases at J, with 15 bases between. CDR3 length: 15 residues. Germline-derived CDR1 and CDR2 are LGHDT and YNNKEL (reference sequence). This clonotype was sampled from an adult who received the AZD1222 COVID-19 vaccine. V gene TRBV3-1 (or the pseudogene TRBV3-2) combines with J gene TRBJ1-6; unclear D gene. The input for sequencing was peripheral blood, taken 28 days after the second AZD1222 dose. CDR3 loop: CASSQSAGFESPLHF. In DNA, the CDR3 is TGTGCCAGCAGCCAAAGTGCGGGGTTTGAGTCACCCCTCCACTTT.